This T cell receptor beta chain was sequenced in a study of human T cells and chemical hapten exposure. Across the study: DPC (0.01%) was patch tested on the upper back and read at 6 days.

This clonotype was seen a handful of times. MiXCR, applied by TCRdb to the RACE reads, yields one record per CDR3 protein. The sample holds approximately 260,000 distinct CDR3 sequences, 7.5% to 8% seen once. The V and J ends lost 3 bases and 3 bases respectively, with 12 bases between them. Germline assignment: CDR1 SQVTM and CDR2 ANQGSEA. CDR3 length equals 14 residues. Described time point: pre-sensitization, week 0. The treatment is: therapeutic diphenylcyclopropenone sensitization with weekly scalp DPC. The chain employs TRBV29-1 and TRBJ2-4; D possibly uses TRBD1 or TRBD2 (5 bases each). The receptor's source is a man between 18 and 29 years old with alopecia areata. Some clones in this sample may be carry-over from other donors' samples. Sequences were derived from whole blood, sampled in connection with sensitization to the hapten diphenylcyclopropenone (DPC). CDR3 nucleotides: TGCAGCGTTGATAAAGGGACGGGCAAAAACATTCAGTACTTC. This codes for CSVDKGTGKNIQYF.